This passage covers 17 T cell receptor beta chains from one sample sequenced in a study of cytomegalovirus exposure and HLA in healthy donors. Vbeta (60) and Jbeta (13) primers were used in the PCR. The assay was immunoSEQ multiplex PCR, and TCRdb's table has in-frame clones only and misses some. Among around 110,000 clones listed, 75% to 85% were seen once. The sample taken for sequencing was PBMCs. Receptors originate from a man aged 30 to 45 in good health and CMV-seropositive.

The chain links TRBV9 to TRBJ1-2; tentatively, D is TRBD1 (6 bases). Germline loops: CDR1 SGDLS, CDR2 YYNGEE. Trimming stripped 4 bases from V and 0 bases from J, with 10 bases between. The CDR3 loop spans 14 amino acids. This chain's CDR3 is CASSFRTANYGYTF. The CDR3 DNA reads TGTGCCAGCAGCTTCCGGACAGCTAACTATGGCTACACCTTC.

This rearrangement joins TRBV6-4 to TRBJ2-5, with TRBD1 as a possible D gene (5 bases). Germline CDR1 MRHNA, CDR2 SNTAGT. The CDR3 extends over 14 amino acids. With 1 base removed from V and 5 bases from J, the gap between germline ends came to 11 bases. This CDR3 reads CASSDWAGSETQYF. CDR3 sequence (DNA): TGTGCCAGCAGTGACTGGGCAGGGTCCGAGACCCAGTACTTC.

The chain combines TRBV4-3 with TRBJ2-7, with 7 nucleotides matching TRBD2. Germline-derived CDR1 and CDR2 are LGHNA and YSLEER. J gave up 2 bases and V 0 bases, and 7 bases lay outside the gene matches. CDR3 length: 16 amino acids. DNA for the CDR3: TGCGCCAGCAGCCAAGATCTCGAGCGGGGAACCTACGAGCAGTACTTC. Protein: CASSQDLERGTYEQYF.

J is TRBJ1-1 and V is TRBV7-9; no clear D. Trimming removed 5 bases from V and 0 bases from J, with 10 bases in between. The CDR3 runs to 14 residues. Germline V CDR1 and CDR2: SEHNR, FQNEAQ (reference sequence). The CDR3: CASSSPDLNTEAFF. CDR3 sequence (DNA): TGTGCCAGCAGCAGCCCGGACTTGAACACTGAAGCTTTCTTT.

This clone was observed once. The V gene is TRBV30, the J gene TRBJ1-2, with unresolved D. CDR3 length: 12 amino acids. V gave up 0 bases and J gave up 4 bases, with 6 bases separating them. CDR1 and CDR2 from the germline V gene are GTSNPN and SVGIG (reference sequence). The CDR3 region is CAWSVTGYGYTF. The CDR3 bases are TGTGCCTGGAGTGTAACCGGCTATGGCTACACCTTC.

The rearrangement uses TRBV7-2 and TRBJ2-2; D might be TRBD2 (5 bases). Deletions cut 2 bases from V and 1 base from J, with 11 bases between. The CDR3 consists of 16 residues. Germline CDR1 reads SGHTA; CDR2 reads FQGNSA. The CDR3 DNA sequence: TGTGCCAGCAGCTTATACGGGATGATGAACACCGGGGAGCTGTTTTTT. Its translation: CASSLYGMMNTGELFF.

The rearrangement uses TRBV9 and TRBJ1-1; D call uncertain. The V gene's germline CDR1 is SGDLS and CDR2 YYNGEE. The V end lost 4 bases, the J end lost 3 bases, and 16 bases lay between the germline ends. The CDR3 runs 15 residues. Written as DNA, the CDR3 is TGTGCCAGCAGCCCCAACGACTCGGGGTACACTGAAGCTTTCTTT. Protein: CASSPNDSGYTEAFF.

The chain combines TRBV4-3 with TRBJ1-5, with 7 bases that match TRBD1. CDR3 size: 15 residues. Germline assignment: CDR1 LGHNA and CDR2 YSLEER. The junction had 6 bases not matched to a gene; V was cut back by 0 bases and J by 7 bases. In nucleotides, the CDR3 is TGCGCCAGCAGCCAAGATAGCAGGGGGGACCAGCCCCAGCATTTT. This encodes CASSQDSRGDQPQHF.

The J gene is TRBJ1-5, the V gene TRBV13, with D unclear. The CDR3 consists of 14 residues. Trimming pared 0 bases from V and 0 bases from J, leaving 3 bases between. Germline loops: CDR1 PRHDT, CDR2 FYEKMQ (reference sequence). The CDR3 loop is CASSLGHSNQPQHF. CDR3 DNA: TGTGCCAGCAGCTTAGGTCATAGCAATCAGCCCCAGCATTTT.

J is TRBJ2-7 and V is TRBV5-4; the D gene is possibly TRBD1 (6 bases). The CDR3 consists of 13 residues. The V gene's germline CDR1 is SGHNT and CDR2 YYREEE (reference sequence). V shed 4 bases and J shed 2 bases, with 10 bases lying between them. CDR3 nucleotide sequence: TGTGCCAGCAGCCCGGACAGTACCTACGAGCAGTACTTC. Translated: CASSPDSTYEQYF.

This sequence joins TRBV9 and TRBJ1-3; the match to TRBD1 covers 8 bases. V was pared by 5 bases and J by 9 bases, with 10 bases of the junction left unmatched. Germline V gives CDR1 SGDLS, CDR2 YYNGEE. This CDR3 has 14 amino acids. This CDR3 is CASRQVGQGGTIYF. The CDR3 nucleotides are TGTGCCAGCAGACAGGTCGGACAGGGCGGCACCATATATTTT.

The V and J genes are TRBV5-6 and TRBJ2-3; D not certain. This CDR3 contains 15 residues. The V gene lost 3 bases and the J gene lost 0 bases, with 11 bases spanning the gap. Germline CDR1 reads SGHDT; CDR2 reads YYEEEE. The DNA for the CDR3 is TGTGCCAGCAGCTACCAATTGGAGAGCACAGATACGCAGTATTTT. This codes for CASSYQLESTDTQYF. Drawing the rest from reference TRBV5-6 and TRBJ2-3, the complete variable domain is DAGVTQSPTHLIKTRGQQVTLRCSPKSGHDTVSWYQQALGQGPQFIFQYYEEEERQRGNFPDRFSGHQFPNYSSELNVNALLLGDSALYLCASSYQLESTDTQYFGPGTRLTVL.

This chain connects TRBV7-3 to TRBJ2-5, with a tentative D call TRBD2 (7 bases). Germline V gives CDR1 SGHTA, CDR2 FQGTGA. Trimming shortened V by 10 bases and J by 4 bases, and 16 bases separated the two germline ends. This CDR3 has 13 residues. The CDR3 reads CATTWRGGETQYF. In nucleotides, the CDR3 is TGTGCCACCACATGGAGGGGGGGAGAGACCCAGTACTTC.

This chain joins TRBV7-3 and TRBJ2-2; 10 nucleotides match TRBD1. The CDR3 runs 15 residues. Unmatched junction bases numbered 6, after V lost 5 bases and J lost 6 bases. In germline, CDR1 is SGHTA, CDR2 FQGTGA. The CDR3 spells CASSPRQGAAGELFF. CDR3 nucleotides: TGTGCCAGCAGCCCCAGACAGGGGGCGGCCGGGGAGCTGTTTTTT.

The J gene is TRBJ2-7, the V gene TRBV7-9; D is possibly TRBD2 (6 bases). The V gene's germline CDR1 is SEHNR and CDR2 FQNEAQ (reference sequence). The CDR3 length is 15 residues. V was cut by 7 bases and J by 2 bases, with 18 bases left in between. The DNA of the CDR3 is TGTGCCAGCACCCTAACTCGGGGGACCGCCTACGAGCAGTACTTC. Translation: CASTLTRGTAYEQYF.

The V and J genes are TRBV5-5 and TRBJ1-2; TRBD1 matches at 8 bases. V was clipped by 4 bases and J by 0 bases; unmatched bases: 5. The CDR3 length is 15 residues. Germline assignment: CDR1 SGHKS and CDR2 YYEKEE (reference sequence). Written as DNA, the CDR3 is TGTGCCAGCAGCCGACAGGGGCCAACTAACTATGGCTACACCTTC. It specifies CASSRQGPTNYGYTF.

V and J are TRBV4-3 and TRBJ2-7; no clear D. This CDR3 is 16 amino acids long. Trimming cost V 1 base and J 0 bases, with 13 bases left between them. Germline values: CDR1 LGHNA, CDR2 YSLEER. Here the CDR3 DNA reads TGCGCCAGCAGCCAAGTTTCTTACCGGAGCTCCTACGAGCAGTACTTC. Protein: CASSQVSYRSSYEQYF.